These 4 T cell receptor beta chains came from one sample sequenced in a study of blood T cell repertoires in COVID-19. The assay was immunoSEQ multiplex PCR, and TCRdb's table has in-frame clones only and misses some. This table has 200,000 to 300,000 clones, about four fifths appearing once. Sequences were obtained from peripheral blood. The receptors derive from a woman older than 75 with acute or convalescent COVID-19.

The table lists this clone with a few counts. The CDR3 region is CASSIRGQGAETQYF. CDR3 DNA: TGTGCCAGCAGCATACGGGGACAGGGGGCAGAGACCCAGTACTTC. The rearrangement uses TRBV7-6 and TRBJ2-5, with 12 nucleotides matching TRBD1. CDR3 length equals 15 residues. J gave up 4 bases and V 5 bases, and 5 bases lay outside the gene matches. Germline V gene sequence: CDR1 SGHVS, CDR2 FNYEAQ.

The CDR3 coding sequence is TGTGCCAGCAGCGTAGGAGGCTATCAGCCCCAGCATTTT. Its protein product is CASSVGGYQPQHF. The V call is TRBV9, the J call TRBJ1-5; D is uncertain. V shed 0 bases and J shed 5 bases, with 6 bases lying between them. This CDR3 region has 13 residues. Germline lookup yields CDR1 SGDLS and CDR2 YYNGEE. The whole variable domain, filled in from reference TRBV9 and TRBJ1-5, reads DSGVTQTPKHLITATGQRVTLRCSPRSGDLSVYWYQQSLDQGLQFLIQYYNGEERAKGNILERFSAQQFPDLHSELNLSSLELGDSALYFCASSVGGYQPQHFGDGTRLSIL.

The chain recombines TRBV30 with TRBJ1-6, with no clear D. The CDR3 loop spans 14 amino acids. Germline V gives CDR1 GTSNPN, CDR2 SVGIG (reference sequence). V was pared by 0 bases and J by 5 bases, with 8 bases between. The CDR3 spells CAWSVVRNNSPLHF. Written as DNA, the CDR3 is TGTGCCTGGAGTGTAGTCAGAAATAATTCACCCCTCCACTTT.

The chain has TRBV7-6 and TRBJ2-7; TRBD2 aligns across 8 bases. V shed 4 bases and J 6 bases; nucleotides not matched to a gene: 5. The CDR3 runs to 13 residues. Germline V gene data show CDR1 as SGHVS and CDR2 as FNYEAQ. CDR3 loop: CASSSGTSREQYF. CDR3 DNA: TGTGCCAGCAGCTCCGGGACTAGTCGCGAGCAGTACTTC.